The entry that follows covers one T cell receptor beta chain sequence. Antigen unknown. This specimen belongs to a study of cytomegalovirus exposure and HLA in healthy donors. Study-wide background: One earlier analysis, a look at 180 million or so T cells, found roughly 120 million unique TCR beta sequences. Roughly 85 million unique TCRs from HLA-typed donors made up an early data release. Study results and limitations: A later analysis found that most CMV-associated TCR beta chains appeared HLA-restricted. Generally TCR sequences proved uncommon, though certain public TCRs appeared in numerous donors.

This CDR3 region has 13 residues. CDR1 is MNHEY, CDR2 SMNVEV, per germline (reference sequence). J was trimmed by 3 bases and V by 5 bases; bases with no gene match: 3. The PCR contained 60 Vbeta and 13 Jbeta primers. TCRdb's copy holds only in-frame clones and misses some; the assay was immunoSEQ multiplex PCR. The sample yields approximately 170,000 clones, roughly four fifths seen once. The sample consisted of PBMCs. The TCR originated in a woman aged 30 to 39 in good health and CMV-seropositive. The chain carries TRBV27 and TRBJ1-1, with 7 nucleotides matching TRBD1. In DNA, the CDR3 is TGTGCCAGCAGTAGCGACAGGGACACTGAAGCTTTCTTT. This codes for CASSSDRDTEAFF.